This paragraph covers one T cell receptor (beta chain) sequence. This sample is part of a study of identical twins. Trimming cost V 6 bases and J 1 base, with 10 bases left between them. This CDR3 is 13 amino acids long. Germline V lookup: CDR1 DFQATT, CDR2 SNEGSKA (reference sequence). TCRdb reprocessed the 5' RACE reads via MiXCR and lists one record per CDR3 protein. The sample yields just under 550,000 distinct CDR3 sequences, nearly 15% seen once. These same data were also listed under a study on yellow fever vaccine responses in identical twins.

Sequenced: CD4+ T cells sorted from blood. This TCR came from a woman between 18 and 30 years old in good health. J is TRBJ2-1 and V is TRBV20-1; a possible D gene is TRBD2 (5 bases). CDR3 sequence reads: CSATRGSYNEQFF. In DNA form, the CDR3 reads TGCAGTGCGACACGGGGATCCTACAATGAGCAGTTCTTC.